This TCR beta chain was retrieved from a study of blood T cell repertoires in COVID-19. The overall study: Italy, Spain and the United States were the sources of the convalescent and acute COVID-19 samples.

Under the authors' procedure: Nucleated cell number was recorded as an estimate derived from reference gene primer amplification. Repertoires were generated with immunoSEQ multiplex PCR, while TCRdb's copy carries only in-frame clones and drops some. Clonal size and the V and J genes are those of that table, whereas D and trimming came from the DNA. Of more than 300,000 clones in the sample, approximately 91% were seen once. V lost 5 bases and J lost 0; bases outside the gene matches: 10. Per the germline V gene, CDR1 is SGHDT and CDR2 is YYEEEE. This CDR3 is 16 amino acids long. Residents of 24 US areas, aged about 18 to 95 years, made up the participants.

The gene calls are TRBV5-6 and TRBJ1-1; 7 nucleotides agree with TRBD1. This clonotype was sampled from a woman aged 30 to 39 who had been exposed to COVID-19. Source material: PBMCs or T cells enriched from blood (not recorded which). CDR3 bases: TGTGCCAGCAGTTACGTAGGGGACAGAATGAACACTGAAGCTTTCTTT. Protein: CASSYVGDRMNTEAFF. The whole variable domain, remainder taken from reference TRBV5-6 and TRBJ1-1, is DAGVTQSPTHLIKTRGQQVTLRCSPKSGHDTVSWYQQALGQGPQFIFQYYEEEERQRGNFPDRFSGHQFPNYSSELNVNALLLGDSALYLCASSYVGDRMNTEAFFGQGTRLTVV.